The 22 T cell receptor beta chains presented below share a single source sample, sequenced in a study of cytomegalovirus exposure and HLA in healthy donors. PCR employed 60 Vbeta and 13 Jbeta primers. Libraries were prepared by immunoSEQ multiplex PCR; TCRdb keeps only in-frame clonotypes and omits some of them. Altogether some 120,000 clones are present, 80% being singletons, with the ten largest covering roughly 9.6%. Specimen: PBMCs. These TCRs come from a man aged 25-40 years in good health and CMV-seropositive.

The J gene is TRBJ1-5, the V gene TRBV5-8, with 7 nucleotides matching TRBD1. The germline CDR1 and CDR2 sequences are SGHTS and YDEGEE. This CDR3 comprises 14 residues. J gave up 6 bases and V 1 base, and 4 bases lay outside the gene matches. CDR3 sequence: CASSLRGGTQPQHF. CDR3 nucleotide sequence: TGTGCCAGCAGCTTGAGAGGGGGCACTCAGCCCCAGCATTTT.

The V gene is TRBV10-3, the J gene TRBJ2-7; no firm D call. Trimming removed 3 bases from V and 0 bases from J, with 9 bases in between. CDR3 length: 14 amino acids. The germline V gene encodes CDR1 ENHRY and CDR2 SYGVKD. CDR3 sequence reads: CAISDVTASYEQYF. In DNA form, the CDR3 reads TGTGCCATCAGTGACGTGACTGCCTCCTACGAGCAGTACTTC.

This clone was recorded a few times. The chain joins TRBV19 to TRBJ1-2; D gene uncertain. With 6 bases removed from V and 7 bases from J, the gap between germline ends came to 15 bases. The CDR3 runs 13 residues. Germline values: CDR1 LNHDA, CDR2 SQIVND (reference sequence). CDR3 in amino acids: CASSDPRRGGYTF. CDR3 nucleotides: TGTGCCAGTAGCGACCCCCGCCGGGGTGGCTACACCTTC.

This rearrangement joins TRBV5-1 to TRBJ1-3, with a weak D call TRBD1 (5 bases). The CDR3 totals 14 residues. V lost 4 bases and J 0 bases, leaving 8 bases between the germline ends. Germline V gene data show CDR1 as SGHRS and CDR2 as YFSETQ. The CDR3, as DNA: TGCGCCAGCAGCCCGACAGTCTCTGGAAACACCATATATTTT. It yields the protein CASSPTVSGNTIYF.

Concerning this clone itself: The junction differs from germline at one of its ends, possibly a read error. The chain couples TRBV7-9 to TRBJ1-4, with 7 bases lining up with TRBD1. There are 15 residues in the CDR3. Germline V lookup: CDR1 SEHNR, CDR2 FQNEAQ (reference sequence). CDR3 protein: CSSSFLDREEGKLFF. The CDR3 coding sequence is TGTTCCAGCAGCTTCCTCGACAGGGAAGAGGGAAAACTGTTTTTT.

This clone occurred a few times. An end of the junction does not agree with germline; a read error may underlie this. CDR3: CASSQLSGSPLDF. CDR3 nucleotide sequence: TGTGCCAGCAGCCAACTTAGCGGGTCACCCCTCGACTTC. The gene calls are TRBV14 and TRBJ2-7, with 7 bases fitting TRBD2. The CDR3 has 13 residues. Germline CDR1 reads SGHDN; CDR2 reads FVKESK.

On this clone itself: A much larger clone lies a single base off, so this may be a read error. Distinct nucleotide sequences in the sample also encode this CDR3. This rearrangement joins TRBV19 to TRBJ2-6, with 9 bases fitting TRBD1. This CDR3 spans 15 amino acids. CDR1 LNHDA and CDR2 SQIVND come from the germline V gene (reference sequence). In nucleotides, the CDR3 is TGTGCCAGTGGGACAGGGACTTCTGGAGCCAACGTCCTGACTTTC. Protein sequence: CASGTGTSGANVLTF.

The rearrangement joins TRBV5-1 to TRBJ1-2, with unresolved D. CDR3 length: 15 residues. Trimming shortened V by 0 bases and J by 5 bases, and 14 bases separated the two germline ends. Germline CDR1 and CDR2: SGHRS and YFSETQ. CDR3 residues: CASSLAAARAYGYTF. Here the CDR3 DNA reads TGCGCCAGCAGCTTGGCGGCGGCCAGAGCGTATGGCTACACCTTC. The variable domain in full, with the rest retrieved from reference TRBV5-1 and TRBJ1-2, is KAGVTQTPRYLIKTRGQQVTLSCSPISGHRSVSWYQQTPGQGLQFLFEYFSETQRNKGNFPGRFSGRQFSNSRSEMNVSTLELGDSALYLCASSLAAARAYGYTFGSGTRLTVV.

This chain connects TRBV28 to TRBJ2-7; a weak D match, TRBD1 (5 bases). CDR1 and CDR2 (germline): MDHEN, SYDVKM. V dropped 5 bases and J dropped 0 bases, with 17 bases sitting between them. The length of the CDR3 is 16 residues. This CDR3 is CASSTNGAGPSYEQYF. For the CDR3, the DNA is TGTGCCAGCAGTACCAATGGGGCAGGACCCTCCTACGAGCAGTACTTC.

The chain is built from TRBV6-6 and TRBJ1-2; a weak D match, TRBD1 (5 bases). The CDR3 covers 12 residues. Germline V lookup: CDR1 MNHNY, CDR2 SVGAGI (reference sequence). Trimming pared 6 bases from V and 5 bases from J, leaving 10 bases between. Written as DNA, the CDR3 is TGTGCCAGCAGAACAGACAGTTATGGCTACACCTTC. Amino acids: CASRTDSYGYTF.

The chain is built from TRBV19 and TRBJ1-1; D is uncertain. Germline values: CDR1 LNHDA, CDR2 SQIVND (reference sequence). CDR3 size: 15 residues. Trimming removed 5 bases from V and 8 bases from J, with 21 bases in between. CDR3 nucleotide sequence: TGTGCCAGTAGTCTCCTCCTAGGCTCCCCCGGGGAAGCTTTCTTT. As protein: CASSLLLGSPGEAFF. Combining the CDR3 with reference TRBV19 and TRBJ1-1 gives the whole variable domain DGGITQSPKYLFRKEGQNVTLSCEQNLNHDAMYWYRQDPGQGLRLIYYSQIVNDFQKGDIAEGYSVSREKKESFPLTVTSAQKNPTAFYLCASSLLLGSPGEAFFGQGTRLTVV.

The chain links TRBV7-8 to TRBJ1-1, with D possibly matching TRBD1 (5 bases). V was cut by 5 bases and J by 11 bases, with 12 bases left in between. The CDR3 is made up of 11 amino acids. Germline CDR1 and CDR2: SGHVS and FQNEAQ. CDR3 amino acids: CASSGRGGAFF. CDR3 in DNA: TGTGCCAGCAGCGGTAGGGGTGGGGCTTTCTTT.

CDR3 bases: TGTGCCAGCAGCTTACAGGGTCGGGACACTGAAGCTTTCTTT. It encodes CASSLQGRDTEAFF. The rearrangement uses TRBV5-4 and TRBJ1-1; D is perhaps TRBD1 (6 bases). CDR1 is SGHNT and CDR2 is YYREEE in the germline V gene (reference sequence). V lost 2 bases and J lost 3, with 11 bases in between. This CDR3 is built from 14 residues.

The rearrangement uses TRBV4-2 and TRBJ2-3; 10 bases agree with TRBD2. The V gene end was trimmed by 8 bases and the J gene end by 5 bases; junction bases not matched to a gene: 7. From germline, CDR1 is LGHNA and CDR2 YNFKEQ. The CDR3 extends over 14 amino acids. The CDR3 reads CASGIAGGKDTQYF. The CDR3 coding sequence is TGTGCCAGCGGAATAGCGGGGGGAAAAGATACGCAGTATTTT.

This clone was seen only a few times. The rearrangement joins TRBV7-8 to TRBJ1-6; TRBD1 might be the D (6 bases). V lost 0 bases, J lost 0 bases, and 6 bases lay in between. The germline CDR1 and CDR2 sequences are SGHVS and FQNEAQ. The CDR3 has 16 amino acids. The CDR3 DNA reads TGTGCCAGCAGCTTAGCAGGGGGCTCCTATAATTCACCCCTCCACTTT. It translates to CASSLAGGSYNSPLHF.

The genes are TRBV18 and TRBJ1-2; 10 nucleotides match TRBD1. The CDR3 sequence is 16 residues long. Germline V gene lookup returns CDR1 KGHSH and CDR2 LQKENI. J gave up 6 bases and V 2 bases, and 9 bases lay outside the gene matches. The chain's CDR3 is CASSPADRGIGDGYTF. The CDR3 DNA reads as TGTGCCAGCTCACCAGCGGACAGGGGGATAGGAGATGGCTACACCTTC.

The chain is built from TRBV2 and TRBJ2-1, with 8 bases matching TRBD2. Germline V gene lookup returns CDR1 SNHLY and CDR2 FYNNEI. V shed 2 bases and J 4 bases; nucleotides not matched to a gene: 7. The CDR3 totals 16 residues. The CDR3 loop is CASSEMAGGRYNEQFF. CDR3 bases: TGTGCCAGCAGTGAAATGGCGGGGGGAAGATACAATGAGCAGTTCTTC.

Worth noting for this clone: The same CDR3 also results from other DNA sequences found in this sample. The chain employs TRBV5-1 and TRBJ1-2; 7 bases fit TRBD1. Per the germline V gene, CDR1 is SGHRS and CDR2 is YFSETQ. With V trimmed by 3 bases and J by 4 bases, 0 bases remained unmatched. CDR3 length: 12 amino acids. CDR3 region: CASSWTGYGYTF. For the CDR3, the DNA is TGCGCCAGCAGCTGGACAGGCTATGGCTACACCTTC. Filled out from reference TRBV5-1 and TRBJ1-2, the complete variable domain reads KAGVTQTPRYLIKTRGQQVTLSCSPISGHRSVSWYQQTPGQGLQFLFEYFSETQRNKGNFPGRFSGRQFSNSRSEMNVSTLELGDSALYLCASSWTGYGYTFGSGTRLTVV.

CDR3: CASSLLVTGRGETQYF. Here the CDR3 DNA reads TGTGCCAGCAGCTTACTGGTTACAGGGAGAGGAGAGACCCAGTACTTC. This chain links TRBV7-2 with TRBJ2-5; the D gene is possibly TRBD1 (6 bases). This CDR3 is built from 16 residues. Germline assignment: CDR1 SGHTA and CDR2 FQGNSA. V shed 2 bases and J shed 4 bases, with 17 bases lying between them.

This chain uses TRBV29-1 with TRBJ2-7, with D tentatively TRBD1 (5 bases). V lost 3 bases and J lost 0, with 6 bases in between. Germline-derived CDR1 and CDR2 are SQVTM and ANQGSEA. The CDR3 extends over 12 amino acids. CDR3 nucleotide sequence: TGCAGCGTTGAGGGGCCCTCCTACGAGCAGTACTTC. It translates to CSVEGPSYEQYF.

V gene TRBV30 combines with J gene TRBJ1-1, with D maybe TRBD1 (5 bases). In germline, CDR1 is GTSNPN, CDR2 SVGIG (reference sequence). V was cut by 4 bases and J by 5 bases, with 14 bases left in between. The CDR3 totals 13 residues. CDR3 DNA sequence: TGTGCCTGGACCCATTGGGGGAGGACTGAAGCTTTCTTT. This sequence encodes CAWTHWGRTEAFF.

This chain joins TRBV4-1 and TRBJ2-5, with 8 bases aligning to TRBD1. The CDR3 contains 14 residues. Per germline, CDR1 MGHRA and CDR2 YSYEKL. The V segment lost 3 bases and the J segment 4 bases; nucleotides outside the gene matches: 4. CDR3 in DNA: TGCGCCAGCAGCCAGGACAGGGAGAGAGAGACCCAGTACTTC. Translated, it gives CASSQDRERETQYF.